This TCR beta chain comes out of a study of CD8 T cells in ankylosing spondylitis. This clonotype was seen a few times. The antigen is unknown. The CDR3 sequence is 15 residues long. Trimming left V 4 bases short and J 4 bases short, with 17 bases between. The germline gives CDR1 SGDLS, CDR2 YYNGEE. The TCR beta libraries were generated through quantitative 5'-RACE incorporating molecular barcodes. One entry per CDR3 protein results from TCRdb running MiXCR on the 5' RACE reads. In the table there are almost 250,000 distinct CDR3 sequences, roughly a third of which are singletons. Whole-study findings and limits: Reported data indicate significant enrichment of disease-linked clones within matched ankylosing spondylitis synovial fluid.

The source material was blood, either unsorted or a sorted T cell fraction (not recorded which). The V gene is TRBV9, the J gene TRBJ1-1; tentatively, D is TRBD1 (5 bases). This TCR was recovered from a male donor with ankylosing spondylitis or in good health (not recorded which). In nucleotides, the CDR3 is TGTGCCAGCAGCAAAGGGGTGACAGCGGGCACTGAAGCTTTCTTT. Amino acids: CASSKGVTAGTEAFF.